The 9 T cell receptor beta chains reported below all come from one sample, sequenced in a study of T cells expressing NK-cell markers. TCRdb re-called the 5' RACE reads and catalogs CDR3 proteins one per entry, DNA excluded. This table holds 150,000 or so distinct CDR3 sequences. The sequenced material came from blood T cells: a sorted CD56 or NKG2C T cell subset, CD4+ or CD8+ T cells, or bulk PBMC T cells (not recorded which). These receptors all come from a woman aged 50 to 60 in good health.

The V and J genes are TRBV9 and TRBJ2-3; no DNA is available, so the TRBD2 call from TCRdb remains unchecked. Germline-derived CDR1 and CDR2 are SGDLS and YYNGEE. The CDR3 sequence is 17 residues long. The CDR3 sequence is CASSVDTSGRRWGTQYF. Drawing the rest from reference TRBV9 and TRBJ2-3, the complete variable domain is DSGVTQTPKHLITATGQRVTLRCSPRSGDLSVYWYQQSLDQGLQFLIQYYNGEERAKGNILERFSAQQFPDLHSELNLSSLELGDSALYFCASSVDTSGRRWGTQYFGPGTRLTVL.

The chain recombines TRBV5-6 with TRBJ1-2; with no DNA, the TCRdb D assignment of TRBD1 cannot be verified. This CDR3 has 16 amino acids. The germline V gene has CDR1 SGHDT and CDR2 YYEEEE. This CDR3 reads CASSLQGDRPNYGYTF.

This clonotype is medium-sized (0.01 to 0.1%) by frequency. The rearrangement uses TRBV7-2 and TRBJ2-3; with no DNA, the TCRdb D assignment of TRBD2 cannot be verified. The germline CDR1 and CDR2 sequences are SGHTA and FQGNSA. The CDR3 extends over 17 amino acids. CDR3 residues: CASSGGLVARHTDTQYF.

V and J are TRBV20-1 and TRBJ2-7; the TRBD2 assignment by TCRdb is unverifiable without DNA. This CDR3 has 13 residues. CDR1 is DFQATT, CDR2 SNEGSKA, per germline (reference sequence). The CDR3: CSASPSGSYEQYF.

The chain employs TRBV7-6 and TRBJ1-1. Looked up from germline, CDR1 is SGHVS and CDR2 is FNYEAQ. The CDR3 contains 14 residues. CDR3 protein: CASSLGEGSTEAFF.

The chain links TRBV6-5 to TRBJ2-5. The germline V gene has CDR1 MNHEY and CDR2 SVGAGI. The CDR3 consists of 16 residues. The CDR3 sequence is CASSYSAQGVQETQYF.

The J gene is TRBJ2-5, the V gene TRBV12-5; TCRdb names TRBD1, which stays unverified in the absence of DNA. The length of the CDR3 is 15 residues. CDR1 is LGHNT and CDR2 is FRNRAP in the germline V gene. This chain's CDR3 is CASGQRDRYQETQYF.

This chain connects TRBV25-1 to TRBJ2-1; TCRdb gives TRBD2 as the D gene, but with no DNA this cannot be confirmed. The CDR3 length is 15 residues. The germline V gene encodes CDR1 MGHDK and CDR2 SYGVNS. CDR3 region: CASSELLAGDNEQFF. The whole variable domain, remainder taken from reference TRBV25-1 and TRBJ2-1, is EADIYQTPRYLVIGTGKKITLECSQTMGHDKMYWYQQDPGMELHLIHYSYGVNSTEKGDLSSESTVSRIRTEHFPLTLESARPSHTSQYLCASSELLAGDNEQFFGPGTRLTVL.

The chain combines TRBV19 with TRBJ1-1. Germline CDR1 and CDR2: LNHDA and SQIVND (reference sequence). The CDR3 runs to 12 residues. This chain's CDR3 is CASSMTSAEAFF. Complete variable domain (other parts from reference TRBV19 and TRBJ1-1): DGGITQSPKYLFRKEGQNVTLSCEQNLNHDAMYWYRQDPGQGLRLIYYSQIVNDFQKGDIAEGYSVSREKKESFPLTVTSAQKNPTAFYLCASSMTSAEAFFGQGTRLTVV.